These 18 T cell receptor beta chains share one sample of origin, sequenced in a study of T cells in Graves' hyperthyroidism and ophthalmopathy. Amplification of TCR beta CDR3 regions used RNA as the template. HTBI primers were the set used in a first-round RT-PCR of the TCR CDR3. MiXCR, run by TCRdb on the multiplex PCR reads, gives a single entry per CDR3 protein. The profile shows around 520,000 distinct CDR3 sequences, roughly 24% of them singletons. The specimen was blood. These TCRs come from a young woman with Graves' ophthalmopathy.

There are a few counts of this clonotype. This rearrangement joins TRBV6-1 to TRBJ1-2; D is undetermined. The V gene lost 6 bases and the J gene lost 3 bases, with 11 bases spanning the gap. Germline values: CDR1 MNHNS, CDR2 SASEGT. This CDR3 region has 13 residues. Here the CDR3 DNA reads TGTGCCAGCAGGGACCCGCGGGACTATGGCTACACCTTC. Its translation is CASRDPRDYGYTF.

The chain combines TRBV6-2 or TRBV6-3 with TRBJ1-5; maybe TRBD1 (5 bases). Trimming removed 0 bases at V and 1 base at J, with 13 bases between. Germline values: CDR1 MNHEY, CDR2 SVGEGT. The CDR3 covers 17 residues. The CDR3 sequence is CASSYSRLRGSNQPQHF. The CDR3 DNA follows: TGTGCCAGCAGTTACTCTAGGCTAAGGGGAAGCAATCAGCCCCAGCATTTT.

This clonotype was seen at least ten times. The rearrangement links TRBV10-3 to TRBJ1-1; unclear D gene. Germline V lookup: CDR1 ENHRY, CDR2 SYGVKD. Trimming stripped 3 bases from V and 3 bases from J, with 17 bases between. This CDR3 is 16 amino acids long. CDR3 DNA: TGTGCCATCAGTGACCAAGGAAGGACTGGGGACACTGAAGCTTTCTTT. Protein sequence: CAISDQGRTGDTEAFF.

This clonotype showed up many times. The chain recombines TRBV11-2 with TRBJ2-7; D is possibly TRBD1 (5 bases). CDR3 length: 14 residues. V shed 3 bases and J shed 1 base, with 10 bases lying between them. Germline-derived CDR1 and CDR2 are SGHAT and FQNNGV. The CDR3 spells CASSFLQGSYEQYF. The CDR3 coding sequence is TGTGCCAGCAGCTTCTTGCAGGGATCCTACGAGCAGTACTTC.

The chain employs TRBV6-1 and TRBJ2-7; 7 bases match TRBD1. Germline CDR1 is MNHNS and CDR2 is SASEGT. The CDR3 extends over 16 amino acids. Trimming removed 5 bases from V and 3 bases from J; junction bases left unmatched: 13. The CDR3 bases are TGTGCCAGCAGTAATGATCAGGGGGAAAAAGGCTACGAGCAGTACTTC. Translated, it gives CASSNDQGEKGYEQYF.

This clonotype was recorded many times. V usage is TRBV6-4 and J usage is TRBJ1-1, with 11 bases matching TRBD1. Trimming at V came to 1 base and at J to 5 bases, leaving 12 bases not matched to a gene. CDR1 is MRHNA, CDR2 SNTAGT, per germline. This CDR3 region has 18 residues. The CDR3 DNA reads TGTGCCAGCAGTGACTTCTTGAGGACAGGGGGCGGGGAGACTGAAGCTTTCTTT. Protein: CASSDFLRTGGGETEAFF.

The rearrangement joins TRBV28 to TRBJ2-4; unclear D gene. V was pared by 1 base and J by 1 base, with 11 bases between. Germline V gives CDR1 MDHEN, CDR2 SYDVKM. The CDR3 is 16 residues long. CDR3 in amino acids: CASSLFLEVAKNIQYF. CDR3 nucleotides: TGTGCCAGCAGTTTATTCCTTGAAGTTGCCAAAAACATTCAGTACTTC.

The table lists this clonotype with many counts. This chain uses TRBV30 with TRBJ2-7; TRBD1 aligns across 9 bases. The CDR3 covers 15 residues. The V gene end was trimmed by 2 bases and the J gene end by 2 bases; junction bases not matched to a gene: 7. Germline CDR1 and CDR2: GTSNPN and SVGIG (reference sequence). The CDR3: CAWSPRTGVPYEQYF. As DNA, the CDR3 is TGTGCCTGGAGTCCACGGACAGGGGTTCCCTACGAGCAGTACTTC.

This clonotype appeared many times. CDR3 DNA: TGTGCCAGCAGTTTTCTCCGGGACAGCTCAACTTATAGCAATCAGCCCCAGCATTTT. Translated, it gives CASSFLRDSSTYSNQPQHF. J is TRBJ1-5 and V is TRBV28, with TRBD1 identical over 7 bases. With 3 bases clipped from V and 0 bases from J, the junction kept 14 bases outside the gene matches. From germline, CDR1 is MDHEN and CDR2 SYDVKM. This CDR3 has 19 residues. The full variable domain, rest sourced from reference TRBV28 and TRBJ1-5, is DVKVTQSSRYLVKRTGEKVFLECVQDMDHENMFWYRQDPGLGLRLIYFSYDVKMKEKGDIPEGYSVSREKKERFSLILESASTNQTSMYLCASSFLRDSSTYSNQPQHFGDGTRLSIL.

The rearrangement joins TRBV28 to TRBJ1-3, with D perhaps TRBD1 (6 bases). V lost 5 bases and J 0 bases, leaving 17 bases between the germline ends. Germline CDR1 is MDHEN and CDR2 is SYDVKM. This CDR3 spans 17 amino acids. CDR3 in amino acids: CASSSLLGGSSGNTIYF. CDR3 bases: TGTGCCAGCAGTAGTCTTTTGGGGGGCTCCTCTGGAAACACCATATATTTT.

V gene TRBV20-1 combines with J gene TRBJ1-1, with a possible D match to TRBD1 (5 bases). The CDR3 runs 13 residues. V lost 4 bases and J lost 0, with 9 bases in between. Germline-derived CDR1 and CDR2 are DFQATT and SNEGSKA (reference sequence). The CDR3 region has the DNA TGCAGTGCTAAGGACATCATGAACACTGAAGCTTTCTTT. It specifies CSAKDIMNTEAFF.

This clonotype was seen repeatedly, ten times or more. The CDR3 coding sequence is TGCAGTGCTAGATTTCCTAGCGGGGTCCACGAGCAGTACTTC. Protein sequence: CSARFPSGVHEQYF. The chain employs TRBV20-1 and TRBJ2-7; 9 bases line up with TRBD2. Trimming removed 2 bases from V and 5 bases from J; junction bases left unmatched: 7. CDR1 DFQATT and CDR2 SNEGSKA come from the germline V gene (reference sequence). The CDR3 length is 14 residues.

The rearrangement links TRBV6-1 to TRBJ1-1; possibly TRBD1 for D (6 bases). The CDR3 has 15 residues. V gave up 2 bases and J gave up 0 bases, with 10 bases separating them. The V gene's germline CDR1 is MNHNS and CDR2 SASEGT. CDR3 residues: CASSEPRTVNTEAFF. The CDR3 DNA sequence: TGTGCCAGCAGTGAACCGCGGACAGTGAACACTGAAGCTTTCTTT.

This clonotype was counted a few times. The V gene is TRBV12-3 or TRBV12-4, the J gene TRBJ1-2; 12 positions agree with TRBD1. With 4 bases clipped from V and 3 bases from J, the junction kept 6 bases outside the gene matches. The CDR3 runs to 16 residues. DNA for the CDR3: TGTGCCAGCAGTTCCCGAGGGACAGGGGGCGACTATGGCTACACCTTC. The encoded protein is CASSSRGTGGDYGYTF.

This clonotype was counted ten times or more. The V call is TRBV7-3, the J call TRBJ1-2; D ambiguous. The CDR3 covers 13 residues. Germline V gives CDR1 SGHTA, CDR2 FQGTGA. The germline V and J ends were trimmed by 2 bases and 5 bases, with 9 bases remaining between them. CDR3 DNA: TGTGCCAGCAGCTTATTCGGAGGTTATGGCTACACCTTC. The encoded protein is CASSLFGGYGYTF.

This clonotype has ten or more counts. The V gene is TRBV12-3 or TRBV12-4, the J gene TRBJ1-5, with D tentatively TRBD1 (6 bases). Trimming shortened V by 5 bases and J by 7 bases, and 12 bases separated the two germline ends. This CDR3 region has 13 residues. The CDR3 nucleotides read TGTGCCAGCAGTCCACAGGGTTACCAGCCCCAGCATTTT. It is translated as CASSPQGYQPQHF.

This clonotype was seen ten or more times. The chain has TRBV12-3 or TRBV12-4 and TRBJ1-1, with D perhaps TRBD1 (6 bases). Trimming removed 2 bases at V and 4 bases at J, with 8 bases between. CDR3 length: 13 residues. The CDR3: CASSLQGRTEAFF. CDR3 coding DNA: TGTGCCAGCAGTTTACAGGGGCGCACTGAAGCTTTCTTT.

This chain connects TRBV6-1 to TRBJ1-5, with 7 bases matching TRBD1. Trimming removed 5 bases from V and 2 bases from J; junction bases left unmatched: 6. Germline V gene lookup returns CDR1 MNHNS and CDR2 SASEGT. CDR3 length: 15 residues. The CDR3: CASSRDRAGNQPQHF. Here the CDR3 DNA reads TGTGCCAGCAGTCGAGACAGGGCGGGCAATCAGCCCCAGCATTTT.